The 27 T cell receptor beta chains below were found in one sample sequenced in a study of response to subunit inactivated influenza vaccine. Using its own MiXCR run on the RT-PCR reads, TCRdb lists one record per CDR3 protein. The sample contains around 540,000 distinct CDR3 sequences, 12% of which appear only once. The starting material was PBMCs from blood, obtained on the day of vaccination. The origin of the receptors is a man aged 45-65 years who received an inactivated influenza vaccine.

This clonotype occurred a few times. The chain carries TRBV20-1 and TRBJ2-4, with TRBD2 matching over 11 bases. Germline-derived CDR1 and CDR2 are DFQATT and SNEGSKA (reference sequence). Trimming removed 6 bases from V and 4 bases from J; junction bases left unmatched: 8. The CDR3 covers 15 residues. CDR3 nucleotides: TGCAGTGCCGTACTAGCGGGGGACCTTAAAAACATTCAGTACTTC. Residues: CSAVLAGDLKNIQYF.

This clonotype was detected ten times or more. V usage is TRBV2 and J usage is TRBJ1-2; D might be TRBD1 (5 bases). The germline V and J ends were trimmed by 3 bases and 3 bases, with 20 bases remaining between them. CDR3 length: 17 amino acids. Looked up from germline, CDR1 is SNHLY and CDR2 is FYNNEI. As DNA, the CDR3 is TGTGCCAGCAGTGACCCCCTCGACAGTCTAAACGACTATGGCTACACCTTC. This sequence encodes CASSDPLDSLNDYGYTF. The complete variable domain, with remaining parts taken from reference TRBV2 and TRBJ1-2, reads EPEVTQTPSHQVTQMGQEVILRCVPISNHLYFYWYRQILGQKVEFLVSFYNNEISEKSEIFDDQFSVERPDGSNFTLKIRSTKLEDSAMYFCASSDPLDSLNDYGYTFGSGTRLTVV.

The chain employs TRBV9 and TRBJ2-1, with 11 positions matching TRBD2. Germline CDR1 and CDR2: SGDLS and YYNGEE. Germline trimming cut 4 bases from V and 4 bases from J; bases unmatched to any gene: 4. The CDR3 runs 15 residues. DNA for the CDR3: TGTGCCAGCAGCAGGACTAGCGGGTTTTACAATGAGCAGTTCTTC. Protein: CASSRTSGFYNEQFF.

This clonotype was counted only a few times. This sequence joins TRBV24-1 and TRBJ2-1, with 7 bases fitting TRBD1. This CDR3 has 13 residues. J lost 8 bases, V lost 5 bases, and 5 bases had no gene match. The germline V gene has CDR1 KGHDR and CDR2 SFDVKD. The CDR3 DNA sequence: TGTGCCACCAGTGCGACAGGGTCGGATGAGCAGTTCTTC. As protein: CATSATGSDEQFF.

The genes are TRBV7-2 and TRBJ1-4; D is undetermined. Trimming stripped 3 bases from V and 7 bases from J, with 9 bases between. CDR1 and CDR2 (germline): SGHTA, FQGNSA. CDR3 length: 13 amino acids. CDR3 coding DNA: TGTGCCAGCAGCTTTGAGGCTGGTGAAAAACTGTTTTTT. Protein: CASSFEAGEKLFF.

This clonotype was counted ten times or more. J is TRBJ2-5 and V is TRBV4-2, with a possible D match to TRBD1 (5 bases). Between the trimmed V and J ends, which lost 1 base and 5 bases, there was a span of 14 bases. The CDR3 runs to 15 residues. Germline CDR1 and CDR2: LGHNA and YNFKEQ. Written as DNA, the CDR3 is TGTGCCAGCAGCCAAGGGGCAGGGTCGTGGGAGACCCAGTACTTC. Amino acids: CASSQGAGSWETQYF.

The chain joins TRBV5-1 to TRBJ2-1, with 7 bases fitting TRBD2. V lost 3 bases to trimming and J lost 9 bases; unmatched junction nucleotides: 0. This CDR3 region has 11 residues. Per the germline V gene, CDR1 is SGHRS and CDR2 is YFSETQ. CDR3 in amino acids: CASSWEGEQFF. The DNA of the CDR3 is TGCGCCAGCAGCTGGGAGGGTGAGCAGTTCTTC.

This clonotype has more than one count but fewer than ten. The V call is TRBV12-3 or TRBV12-4, the J call TRBJ2-3, with 7 bases aligning to TRBD1. J was trimmed by 1 base and V by 7 bases; bases with no gene match: 11. The CDR3 is 16 residues long. Here the CDR3 DNA reads TGTGCCAGCACCCCCCGGATAGGGGGCCGCACAGATACGCAGTATTTT. This gives the protein CASTPRIGGRTDTQYF.

J is TRBJ2-5 and V is TRBV11-2, with TRBD1 matching 8 bases. Germline V gene data show CDR1 as SGHAT and CDR2 as FQNNGV. CDR3 length equals 17 residues. V was pared by 0 bases and J by 5 bases, with 11 bases of the junction left unmatched. The CDR3 nucleotides are TGTGCCAGCAGCTTAGAAGGGGCGGGACAGGTCGGGGAGACCCAGTACTTC. As protein: CASSLEGAGQVGETQYF.

This sequence joins TRBV4-2 and TRBJ2-7, with D perhaps assigned TRBD1 or TRBD2 (5 bases each). Trimming left V 0 bases short and J 2 bases short, with 14 bases between. The CDR3 is made up of 16 amino acids. Germline lookup yields CDR1 LGHNA and CDR2 YNFKEQ. CDR3 sequence: CASSQDAGTLTYEQYF. The CDR3, as DNA: TGTGCCAGCAGCCAAGACGCCGGGACGCTAACCTACGAGCAGTACTTC.

The rearrangement links TRBV20-1 to TRBJ1-1, with a weak D call TRBD1 (5 bases). Germline CDR1 DFQATT, CDR2 SNEGSKA (reference sequence). The CDR3 length is 15 residues. V lost 1 base, J lost 1 base, and 13 bases lay in between. CDR3 DNA: TGCAGTGCTAGAGCGGTAAGGGGATCGAACACTGAAGCTTTCTTT. This sequence encodes CSARAVRGSNTEAFF.

The sample holds many counts of this clonotype. The V call is TRBV4-1, the J call TRBJ2-3; 7 positions match TRBD2. The germline V gene has CDR1 MGHRA and CDR2 YSYEKL. CDR3 length equals 17 residues. Trimming at V came to 4 bases and at J to 0 bases, leaving 10 bases not matched to a gene. CDR3 protein: CASSLGLPAGSTDTQYF. Here the CDR3 DNA reads TGCGCCAGCAGCCTAGGACTGCCAGCGGGAAGCACAGATACGCAGTATTTT.

The genes are TRBV13 and TRBJ1-1, with 10 bases matching TRBD1. J lost 5 bases, V lost 6 bases, and 15 bases had no gene match. Germline CDR1 PRHDT, CDR2 FYEKMQ (reference sequence). This CDR3 comprises 17 residues. This CDR3 is CASSSSDPGQGRTEAFF. CDR3 DNA: TGTGCCAGCAGTTCGAGTGATCCGGGACAGGGGAGAACTGAAGCTTTCTTT.

This clonotype was seen repeatedly, ten times or more. The V and J genes are TRBV5-1 and TRBJ2-2; either TRBD1 or TRBD2 may fit D (5 bases each). The germline V gene encodes CDR1 SGHRS and CDR2 YFSETQ. Between the trimmed V and J ends, which lost 2 bases and 6 bases, there was a span of 11 bases. This CDR3 comprises 14 residues. CDR3 region: CASSFQGRAGELFF. The CDR3 nucleotides are TGCGCCAGCAGCTTTCAGGGACGGGCCGGGGAGCTGTTTTTT.

The chain combines TRBV29-1 with TRBJ1-1, with D uncertain. The CDR3 has 10 residues. The germline V gene encodes CDR1 SQVTM and CDR2 ANQGSEA. Trimming removed 5 bases from V and 12 bases from J, with 13 bases in between. The CDR3 sequence is CSVLDDGSFF. CDR3 in DNA: TGCAGCGTTCTTGACGACGGGTCTTTCTTT.

This clonotype occurred a few times. The CDR3 bases are TGTGCCATCAGTTCTGGACGGAGTAACTATGGCTACACCTTC. It is translated as CAISSGRSNYGYTF. The gene calls are TRBV10-3 and TRBJ1-2; D gene ambiguous. Trimming left V 5 bases short and J 1 base short, with 11 bases between. This CDR3 comprises 14 residues. Germline V CDR1 and CDR2: ENHRY, SYGVKD.

The chain employs TRBV5-1 and TRBJ2-2; D not resolved. V was clipped by 0 bases and J by 6 bases, with 15 bases between them. CDR3 length equals 16 residues. Germline CDR1 SGHRS, CDR2 YFSETQ. The CDR3 protein is CASSLGASKRAGELFF. The CDR3 bases are TGCGCCAGCAGCTTGGGCGCCTCAAAACGGGCCGGGGAGCTGTTTTTT.

This clonotype was found many times. This chain connects TRBV3-1 to TRBJ2-1; D is uncertain. Looked up from germline, CDR1 is LGHDT and CDR2 is YNNKEL (reference sequence). V lost 5 bases to trimming and J lost 3 bases, with 14 bases between them. The CDR3 runs 15 residues. The CDR3 DNA follows: TGTGCCAGCAGCTTGAGCGAAACCAACTACAATGAGCAGTTCTTC. It yields the protein CASSLSETNYNEQFF.

This sequence joins TRBV6-2 or TRBV6-3 and TRBJ2-6; tentatively, D is TRBD1 (5 bases). Trimming pared 4 bases from V and 3 bases from J, leaving 10 bases between. CDR3 length: 15 amino acids. Germline V CDR1 and CDR2: MNHEY, SVGEGT. The chain's CDR3 is CASSSTGFGANVLTF. CDR3 nucleotide sequence: TGTGCCAGCAGTTCTACAGGCTTTGGGGCCAACGTCCTGACTTTC.

The chain recombines TRBV20-1 with TRBJ2-3; TRBD2 matches at 8 bases. Trimming removed 3 bases from V and 0 bases from J; junction bases left unmatched: 11. Looked up from germline, CDR1 is DFQATT and CDR2 is SNEGSKA (reference sequence). CDR3 length: 17 residues. The CDR3 DNA reads as TGCAGTGCTAGGGGCCCCCCTAGCGGGCTGAGCACAGATACGCAGTATTTT. Its translation: CSARGPPSGLSTDTQYF.

This clonotype was counted only a few times. This sequence joins TRBV15 and TRBJ2-7; D tentatively reads TRBD1 or TRBD2 (6 bases each). Germline CDR1 reads LNHNV; CDR2 reads YYDKDF (reference sequence). The length of the CDR3 is 15 residues. The V and J ends lost 0 bases and 4 bases respectively, with 13 bases between them. DNA of the CDR3: TGTGCCACCAGCAGAGATCGACAGGCGGGGTACGAGCAGTACTTC. Its translation: CATSRDRQAGYEQYF.

This clonotype has a handful of counts. V and J are TRBV7-9 and TRBJ2-1, with 9 positions matching TRBD1. The germline gives CDR1 SEHNR, CDR2 FQNEAQ (reference sequence). This CDR3 spans 14 amino acids. Trimming took 5 bases from V and 9 from J; bases not matched to a gene: 8. CDR3 nucleotides: TGTGCCAGCAGCCGGGACAGGGTATCTCGTGAGCAGTTCTTC. Its translation is CASSRDRVSREQFF.

This clonotype was counted a few times. This rearrangement joins TRBV7-9 to TRBJ2-1; 7 nucleotides align to TRBD2. There are 15 residues in the CDR3. The ends lost 5 bases at V and 2 bases at J; junction bases unmatched: 6. Per the germline V gene, CDR1 is SEHNR and CDR2 is FQNEAQ (reference sequence). Written as DNA, the CDR3 is TGTGCCAGCAGCGCGCGGGGGATCCCCTACAATGAGCAGTTCTTC. Translated, it gives CASSARGIPYNEQFF. Drawing the rest from reference TRBV7-9 and TRBJ2-1, the complete variable domain is DTGVSQNPRHKITKRGQNVTFRCDPISEHNRLYWYRQTLGQGPEFLTYFQNEAQLEKSRLLSDRFSAERPKGSFSTLEIQRTEQGDSAMYLCASSARGIPYNEQFFGPGTRLTVL.

This chain uses TRBV9 with TRBJ2-3; the D gene is possibly TRBD1 (5 bases). This CDR3 contains 16 residues. Trimming stripped 4 bases from V and 0 bases from J, with 15 bases between. CDR1 is SGDLS, CDR2 YYNGEE, per germline. The CDR3 sequence: CASSPMGQTSTDTQYF. The CDR3 DNA is TGTGCCAGCAGCCCCATGGGGCAAACTAGCACAGATACGCAGTATTTT.

The table lists this clonotype with a few counts. This chain joins TRBV6-2 or TRBV6-3 and TRBJ1-1; D call uncertain. V lost 2 bases and J 1 base, leaving 8 bases between the germline ends. Germline V gives CDR1 MNHEY, CDR2 SVGEGT. This CDR3 region has 14 residues. The CDR3 loop reads CASSYAVRNTEAFF. Here the CDR3 DNA reads TGTGCCAGCAGTTACGCCGTGAGGAACACTGAAGCTTTCTTT.

This clonotype was counted ten times or more. This rearrangement joins TRBV4-1 to TRBJ2-1; 7 bases line up with TRBD1. Trimming took 4 bases from V and 0 from J; bases not matched to a gene: 6. The CDR3 runs to 16 residues. Germline CDR1 reads MGHRA; CDR2 reads YSYEKL. Here the CDR3 reads CASSPQTGNSYNEQFF. For the CDR3, the DNA is TGCGCCAGCAGCCCCCAGACAGGGAACTCCTACAATGAGCAGTTCTTC.

This clonotype appeared many times. This sequence joins TRBV12-3 or TRBV12-4 and TRBJ1-2; possibly TRBD1 for D (6 bases). This CDR3 region has 14 residues. V dropped 0 bases and J dropped 10 bases, with 15 bases sitting between them. CDR3 sequence: CASSLAPGNRDYTF. Written as DNA, the CDR3 is TGTGCCAGCAGTTTAGCGCCGGGGAACAGGGACTACACCTTC.